This is a list of T cell receptor beta chains from one sample in a study of CD8 T cells in Susac syndrome. MiXCR, applied by TCRdb to the immunoSEQ multiplex PCR reads, yields one record per CDR3 protein. The table records 69,000 or so distinct CDR3 sequences, about 94% of them present only once. The specimen sequenced was CD8+ T cells from PBMCs. All receptors come from a human donor with multiple sclerosis. Both conserved end residues are part of each CDR3. A D gene is named only where the DNA matches it firmly. Part of the rows lack a size; the others show once, few, many or a class for expanded clones.

size,J,D,V,DNA,CDR3
-,TRBJ2-5,-,TRBV3-1,TGTGCCAGCAGCCAAGATCTTATGGAGGGCGAGGAGACCCAGTACTTC,CASSQDLMEGEETQYF
-,TRBJ1-2,-,TRBV24-1,TGTGCCACCAGTGGGTCGGGGGAATTATTTACCTTC,CATSGSGELFTF
-,TRBJ2-7,-,TRBV29-1,TGCAGCGTTGAAGAGGGGGAGGCGTACGAGCAGTACTTC,CSVEEGEAYEQYF
-,TRBJ1-4,-,TRBV7-8,TGTGCCAGCAGCCTTGGCGGGGGGGATGAAAAACTGTTTTTT,CASSLGGGDEKLFF
-,TRBJ2-3,-,TRBV13,TGTGCCAGCAGCTTAGAGCTAGCGACTAGCACAGATACGCAGTATTTT,CASSLELATSTDTQYF
-,TRBJ2-2,TRBD2,TRBV6-5,TGTGCCAGCAGTTACTCGGGACTAGCGGGTTACACCGGGGAGCTGTTTTTT,CASSYSGLAGYTGELFF
-,TRBJ1-1,-,TRBV5-1,TGCGCCAGCAGCTTGGATTTTGAAGCTTTCTTT,CASSLDFEAFF
-,TRBJ2-7,-,TRBV4-1,TGCGCCAGCAGCCAAGAGACCGGATCTTCTTCAGAGCAGTACTTC,CASSQETGSSSEQYF
-,TRBJ1-5,-,TRBV27,TGTGCCAGCAAACCCGAGGGGGTAAGCAATCAGCCCCAGCATTTT,CASKPEGVSNQPQHF
-,TRBJ2-7,TRBD1,TRBV27,TGTGCCAGCTCCATAACAGGGGAAACATCCTACGAGCAGTACTTC,CASSITGETSYEQYF
-,TRBJ2-2,-,TRBV24-1,TGTGCCACCAGTCCAGGGTTGAACACCGGGGAGCTGTTTTTT,CATSPGLNTGELFF
-,TRBJ2-1,TRBD1,TRBV27,TGTGCCAGCACCCGCCGGACAGGAGCGTATGAGCAGTTCTTC,CASTRRTGAYEQFF
-,TRBJ2-2,-,TRBV5-6,TGTGCCAGCAGCTTGGCAGGGTTAGGGACCGGGGAGCTGTTTTTT,CASSLAGLGTGELFF
once,TRBJ2-1,-,TRBV20-1,TGCAGTGCTAGTCCCTCACCTAGCTCCTACAATGAGCAGTTCTTC,CSASPSPSSYNEQFF
once,TRBJ2-3,-,TRBV5-6,TGTGCCAGCAGCTCAGAGGGGCCCACAGATACGCAGTATTTT,CASSSEGPTDTQYF
-,TRBJ2-7,TRBD1,TRBV29-1,TGCAGCGTTGAAGATCGGTCGGGGACAGGGTACGAGCAGTACTTC,CSVEDRSGTGYEQYF
-,TRBJ2-5,-,TRBV12-3/TRBV12-4,TGTGCCAGCAGTTTAAGGAGGGGACCTCAAGAGACCCAGTACTTC,CASSLRRGPQETQYF
-,TRBJ2-7,-,TRBV29-1,TGCAGCGTTGAAGATCCGTCCTACGAGCAGTACTTC,CSVEDPSYEQYF
-,TRBJ2-1,-,TRBV20-1,TGCAGTGCTAGAGATCAAACGGCAAACTCCTACAATGAGCAGTTCTTC,CSARDQTANSYNEQFF
-,TRBJ2-3,-,TRBV27,TGTGCCAGCAGCCCGCCCGGCACAGATACGCAGTATTTT,CASSPPGTDTQYF
once,TRBJ2-7,-,TRBV19,TGTGCCAGTAGTATCCGGGACGGTCACTACGAGCAGTACTTC,CASSIRDGHYEQYF
-,TRBJ2-7,TRBD2,TRBV2,TGTGCCAGCATCCCGGGACTATCGGACTACGAGCAGTACTTC,CASIPGLSDYEQYF
few,TRBJ2-1,-,TRBV20-1,TGCAGTGCTAGAGGGGGCCGCGACTACAATGAGCAGTTCTTC,CSARGGRDYNEQFF
-,TRBJ2-7,TRBD1,TRBV5-1,TGCGCCAGCAGCTTGGCAGGGGGCGTCAACGAGCAGTACTTC,CASSLAGGVNEQYF
-,TRBJ2-7,TRBD1,TRBV6-5,TGTGCCAGCAGAAGTGGACAGGGGGCTAAGAACGAGCAGTACTTC,CASRSGQGAKNEQYF
-,TRBJ2-1,-,TRBV27,TGTGCCAGCAGTAAGACGACTAGGGTGATAGTGTTCAATGAGCAGTTCTTC,CASSKTTRVIVFNEQFF
-,TRBJ2-2,TRBD1,TRBV5-1,TGCGCCAGCAGCTGGACAGGGGGTCTGAACGGGGAGCTGTTTTTT,CASSWTGGLNGELFF
once,TRBJ2-1,-,TRBV15,TGTGCCACCAGCAGAGAACGGGCGACCTCCTACAATGAGCAGTTCTTC,CATSRERATSYNEQFF
-,TRBJ2-1,-,TRBV20-1,TGCAGTGCTAGAGGGAGGTTTGACAATGAGCAGTTCTTC,CSARGRFDNEQFF